The TCR beta chain described here comes from a study of T cell changes during pregnancy in multiple sclerosis (dated by TCRdb to the late 2010s). With regard to the full study: Changes in the T cell repertoire over the course of pregnancy were examined in this study in women with multiple sclerosis.

The library was prepared using the immunoSEQ multiplex PCR assay. TCRdb retrieved this table from immuneACCESS and kept in-frame rearrangements only. Not all clones are present; in checked studies, unresolved V genes account for under half, and no reason is known for the remainder. The sample table records more than 55,000 clones; 80% to 95% of these occur just once. The ten largest make up 0.65% to 0.9% of the sample. With respect to this clone: Its antigen is not yet known. No base-level quality is on record; no much larger clone is a single base apart.

The germline V gene (reference sequence) provides CDR1 LNHDA and CDR2 SQIVND. CDR3 length: 13 amino acids, cysteine to phenylalanine. The retained sequence is limited to the CDR3, 39 bases, with the frame set at the first base. V is pared back by 4 bases and J by 1 base, with 7 bases lying between the germline termini. This sequence originates from a female donor with multiple sclerosis, enrolled in a pregnancy study. The input for sequencing was peripheral blood, taken in the first trimester of pregnancy. The rearranged chain carries TRBV19 and TRBJ1-1; too little of a D gene remains to name it. The nucleotide sequence is given as TGTGCCAGTAGTAATGGAGGGAACACTGAAGCTTTCTTT. It encodes CASSNGGNTEAFF.